Shown below are 32 T cell receptor beta chains from a single sample sequenced in a study of blood T cell repertoires in COVID-19. The method was immunoSEQ multiplex PCR; TCRdb's version includes in-frame clones alone and lacks a portion of them. In the table there are about 130,000 clones, roughly 69% of which are singletons. What was sequenced was peripheral blood. These receptors were taken from a woman aged 70-85 years with acute or convalescent COVID-19.

The chain is built from TRBV10-3 and TRBJ1-2, with 9 bases lining up with TRBD1. Germline V gives CDR1 ENHRY, CDR2 SYGVKD. V shed 5 bases, J shed 2 bases, and the junction held 6 bases outside the gene matches. The CDR3 runs to 15 residues. The CDR3, as DNA: TGTGCCATCAGTACTCCGGGACAGGGAAACTATGGCTACACCTTC. It specifies CAISTPGQGNYGYTF.

This clone came up a few times. The V and J genes are TRBV2 and TRBJ1-1; D may be TRBD1 (6 bases). From germline, CDR1 is SNHLY and CDR2 FYNNEI. The CDR3 is 14 amino acids. Trimming removed 5 bases from V and 9 bases from J, with 19 bases in between. The CDR3 loop reads CASSLGQSIKQAFF. The DNA of the CDR3 is TGTGCCAGCAGTCTAGGACAGAGTATTAAACAAGCTTTCTTT.

This chain uses TRBV6-6 with TRBJ1-5, with a tentative D call TRBD1 (6 bases). Germline V lookup: CDR1 MNHNY, CDR2 SVGAGI (reference sequence). Trimming pared 0 bases from V and 4 bases from J, leaving 10 bases between. CDR3 length: 15 amino acids. The CDR3 sequence: CASSYSSGDNQPQHF. CDR3 nucleotides: TGTGCCAGCAGTTACTCCTCAGGGGATAATCAGCCCCAGCATTTT.

The chain has TRBV7-2 and TRBJ2-5, with a weak D call TRBD1 (6 bases). Per the germline V gene, CDR1 is SGHTA and CDR2 is FQGNSA. With 3 bases removed from V and 1 base from J, the gap between germline ends came to 12 bases. The CDR3 is 15 amino acids. CDR3 sequence: CASSFRTAFQETQYF. CDR3 nucleotides: TGTGCCAGCAGCTTCAGGACAGCCTTCCAAGAGACCCAGTACTTC.

The rearrangement joins TRBV27 to TRBJ1-2; 7 bases are a match to TRBD1. The V and J ends lost 6 bases and 7 bases, in that order; junction bases with no gene match: 5. Looked up from germline, CDR1 is MNHEY and CDR2 is SMNVEV (reference sequence). The CDR3 is 12 amino acids. The CDR3 DNA sequence: TGTGCCAGCAGCCCTACAGGGGCTGGCTACACCTTC. Translating gives CASSPTGAGYTF.

The chain recombines TRBV28 with TRBJ2-6; 8 bases are a match to TRBD1. Per the germline V gene, CDR1 is MDHEN and CDR2 is SYDVKM. The CDR3 loop spans 17 amino acids. After removal of 9 bases from V and 3 bases from J, the junction contained 13 bases not matched to a gene. The CDR3 loop reads CASLEGQGADGANVLTF. CDR3 sequence (DNA): TGTGCCAGTTTGGAGGGCCAGGGGGCAGATGGGGCCAACGTCCTGACTTTC.

This chain uses TRBV29-1 with TRBJ2-1; 12 bases align to TRBD2. Germline V CDR1 and CDR2: SQVTM, ANQGSEA. The J segment lost 4 bases and the V segment lost 5 bases, leaving 6 bases of the junction unmatched. This CDR3 is 15 amino acids long. The CDR3 nucleotides are TGCAGCGTTCGAGGACTAGCGGGATTATACAATGAGCAGTTCTTC. Translation: CSVRGLAGLYNEQFF.

The chain employs TRBV5-1 and TRBJ1-6, with D possibly being TRBD1 (6 bases). The germline V gene has CDR1 SGHRS and CDR2 YFSETQ. The CDR3 runs 17 residues. V was shortened by 4 bases and J by 7 bases, with 21 bases between the two germline ends. CDR3 coding DNA: TGCGCCAGCAGCCTTGGGGGGGCAGGACGTGGGAATTCACCCCTCCACTTT. Translating gives CASSLGGAGRGNSPLHF.

The chain combines TRBV19 with TRBJ2-5; D is undetermined. CDR3 size: 13 residues. Germline CDR1 is LNHDA and CDR2 is SQIVND (reference sequence). The V end was cut by 3 bases, the J end by 5 bases, with 10 bases between. The CDR3 DNA reads TGTGCCAGTAGTATGCTGGAGTTGGAGACCCAGTACTTC. Amino acid sequence: CASSMLELETQYF.

Note on this clone: Germline and junction disagree at one end, which may indicate a read error. The chain combines TRBV30 with TRBJ2-5; TRBD2 is a possible D gene (5 bases). Germline V lookup: CDR1 GTSNPN, CDR2 SVGIG (reference sequence). This CDR3 contains 13 residues. CDR3 sequence (DNA): TGTGCCTGGAGCGTGGGCTCCCGGGATTCACGACACTTC. Encoded protein: CAWSVGSRDSRHF.

This clone was recorded a few times. This chain uses TRBV6-1 with TRBJ2-7; 7 bases agree with TRBD2. The CDR3 is made up of 14 amino acids. CDR1 and CDR2 from the germline V gene are MNHNS and SASEGT. The J segment lost 0 bases and the V segment lost 3 bases, leaving 2 bases of the junction unmatched. The CDR3 here is CASSERERSYEQYF. In DNA form, the CDR3 reads TGTGCCAGCAGTGAGCGGGAGCGCTCCTACGAGCAGTACTTC.

This clone was seen many times. The V call is TRBV19, the J call TRBJ2-7; tentative D call: TRBD1 (6 bases). This CDR3 comprises 13 residues. Germline values: CDR1 LNHDA, CDR2 SQIVND (reference sequence). Trimming took 3 bases from V and 6 from J, leaving 12 bases between them. The CDR3 loop is CASSIYTGFEQYF. DNA of the CDR3: TGTGCCAGTAGTATCTACACAGGGTTCGAGCAGTACTTC.

This sequence joins TRBV5-5 and TRBJ2-1, with 13 bases matching TRBD2. This CDR3 contains 16 residues. The germline V gene encodes CDR1 SGHKS and CDR2 YYEKEE (reference sequence). V lost 4 bases to trimming and J lost 8 bases; unmatched junction nucleotides: 9. In nucleotides, the CDR3 is TGTGCCAGCAGCACGCTCGGGACTAGCGGGATCTATGAGCAGTTCTTC. It codes for CASSTLGTSGIYEQFF.

This clone showed up just a few times. CDR3 in amino acids: CASSRLVGAGGYDEQYF. CDR3 bases: TGTGCCAGCAGCCGACTCGTGGGAGCGGGGGGGTACGACGAGCAGTACTTC. The V gene is TRBV14, the J gene TRBJ2-7, with 10 bases lining up with TRBD2. J lost 5 bases, V lost 4 bases, and 14 bases had no gene match. This CDR3 has 17 residues. Germline V CDR1 and CDR2: SGHDN, FVKESK.

The rearrangement joins TRBV5-6 to TRBJ1-4; TRBD1 aligns across 7 bases. The germline gives CDR1 SGHDT, CDR2 YYEEEE. Trimming cost V 2 bases and J 8 bases; bases outside gene matches: 6. This CDR3 has 14 amino acids. The CDR3 protein is CASSLQGPDEKLFF. Here the CDR3 DNA reads TGTGCCAGCAGCTTACAGGGGCCGGACGAAAAACTGTTTTTT.

The chain links TRBV28 to TRBJ2-7, with D tentatively TRBD2 (5 bases). Germline CDR1 and CDR2: MDHEN and SYDVKM. This CDR3 region has 12 residues. V shed 7 bases and J shed 7 bases, with 14 bases lying between them. Here the CDR3 DNA reads TGTGCCAGCACGGGATTAACGGGTGAGCAGTACTTC. Its protein is CASTGLTGEQYF. Combining the CDR3 with reference TRBV28 and TRBJ2-7 gives the whole variable domain DVKVTQSSRYLVKRTGEKVFLECVQDMDHENMFWYRQDPGLGLRLIYFSYDVKMKEKGDIPEGYSVSREKKERFSLILESASTNQTSMYLCASTGLTGEQYFGPGTRLTVT.

V gene TRBV19 combines with J gene TRBJ1-5, with 11 bases aligning to TRBD1. V was pared by 5 bases and J by 6 bases, with 6 bases of the junction left unmatched. The CDR3 runs 15 residues. Germline-derived CDR1 and CDR2 are LNHDA and SQIVND (reference sequence). CDR3 sequence (DNA): TGTGCCAGTAGTGCCGGGACAGGGGGGGGTCAGCCCCAGCATTTT. Residues: CASSAGTGGGQPQHF.

The chain links TRBV28 to TRBJ1-3; no definite D call. Trimming stripped 5 bases from V and 8 bases from J, with 7 bases between. CDR3 size: 11 residues. Germline-derived CDR1 and CDR2 are MDHEN and SYDVKM. CDR3 in amino acids: CASSERDTIYF. The CDR3 DNA is TGTGCCAGCAGTGAACGGGACACCATATATTTT. The complete variable domain, with remaining parts taken from reference TRBV28 and TRBJ1-3, reads DVKVTQSSRYLVKRTGEKVFLECVQDMDHENMFWYRQDPGLGLRLIYFSYDVKMKEKGDIPEGYSVSREKKERFSLILESASTNQTSMYLCASSERDTIYFGEGSWLTVV.

By frequency in the sample, this clone is medium-sized. The chain links TRBV6-6 to TRBJ2-5; D is perhaps TRBD1 (6 bases). The CDR3 runs 16 residues. Per germline, CDR1 MNHNY and CDR2 SVGAGI (reference sequence). Between the trimmed V and J ends, which lost 2 bases and 4 bases, there was a span of 17 bases. This CDR3 reads CASSYPNRASGETQYF. The CDR3 region has the DNA TGTGCCAGCAGTTACCCTAACAGGGCCTCGGGAGAGACCCAGTACTTC.

The V and J genes are TRBV4-1 and TRBJ2-1, with unresolved D. From germline, CDR1 is MGHRA and CDR2 YSYEKL. The V and J ends lost 4 bases and 4 bases respectively, with 11 bases between them. The CDR3 length is 14 residues. CDR3 sequence (DNA): TGCGCCAGCAGCCCCGCAGCGCTTTACAATGAGCAGTTCTTC. Amino acids: CASSPAALYNEQFF.

The rearrangement uses TRBV4-1 and TRBJ1-4; TRBD1 agrees at 9 bases. This CDR3 has 17 amino acids. CDR1 and CDR2 from the germline V gene are MGHRA and YSYEKL. V shed 1 base, J shed 4 bases, and the junction held 7 bases outside the gene matches. In nucleotides, the CDR3 is TGCGCCAGCAGCCAAGTTCGTGGACAGGGGTTTAATGAAAAACTGTTTTTT. Translation: CASSQVRGQGFNEKLFF.

This sequence joins TRBV29-1 and TRBJ2-2, with 12 positions matching TRBD2. V dropped 6 bases and J dropped 2; count of bases not matched to a gene: 4. This CDR3 spans 15 amino acids. Germline V lookup: CDR1 SQVTM, CDR2 ANQGSEA. CDR3 DNA sequence: TGCAGCGTCAGACTAGCGGGAGATAACACCGGGGAGCTGTTTTTT. Translating it yields CSVRLAGDNTGELFF.

The chain uses TRBV3-1 (or the pseudogene TRBV3-2) and TRBJ2-7; 7 positions match TRBD1. Germline V gene lookup returns CDR1 LGHDT and CDR2 YNNKEL (reference sequence). The CDR3 sequence is 12 residues long. Trimming at V came to 0 bases and at J to 9 bases, leaving 2 bases not matched to a gene. The chain's CDR3 is CASSQEGQRQYF. The CDR3 bases are TGTGCCAGCAGCCAAGAGGGACAGCGGCAGTACTTC.

As to this clone: The sample carries other DNA sequences with the same CDR3. V gene TRBV19 combines with J gene TRBJ1-2; D perhaps matches TRBD1 (5 bases). Germline V gene lookup returns CDR1 LNHDA and CDR2 SQIVND (reference sequence). The V end lost 5 bases, the J end lost 3 bases, and 10 bases lay between the germline ends. The length of the CDR3 is 13 residues. Here the CDR3 reads CASSPRGDYGYTF. CDR3 nucleotide sequence: TGTGCCAGTAGTCCCCGGGGGGACTATGGCTACACCTTC.

This clone appeared a single time. The chain employs TRBV19 and TRBJ1-1; 11 nucleotides align to TRBD1. Trimming cost V 6 bases and J 4 bases; bases outside gene matches: 7. CDR1 is LNHDA, CDR2 SQIVND, per germline (reference sequence). CDR3 length: 15 amino acids. The CDR3 DNA is TGTGCCAGTAGGTTGAGGGACAGGGGGAGCACTGAAGCTTTCTTT. It encodes CASRLRDRGSTEAFF.

This chain joins TRBV2 and TRBJ2-1; possibly TRBD1 for D (6 bases). CDR1 is SNHLY and CDR2 is FYNNEI in the germline V gene. Trimming left V 7 bases short and J 6 bases short, with 13 bases between. This CDR3 spans 13 amino acids. This CDR3 reads CASKGEEGNEQFF. CDR3 coding DNA: TGTGCCAGCAAGGGGGAAGAGGGCAATGAGCAGTTCTTC.

The gene calls are TRBV15 and TRBJ2-1; 11 bases match TRBD1. J lost 5 bases, V lost 0 bases, and 9 bases had no gene match. The CDR3 has 18 amino acids. Germline V CDR1 and CDR2: LNHNV, YYDKDF (reference sequence). The CDR3 sequence: CATSRDKSGTGGDNEQFF. The DNA for the CDR3 is TGTGCCACCAGCAGAGATAAGTCCGGGACAGGGGGGGACAATGAGCAGTTCTTC.

This clone was recorded a few times. This sequence joins TRBV7-6 and TRBJ1-2; TRBD1 agrees at 8 bases. Looked up from germline, CDR1 is SGHVS and CDR2 is FNYEAQ. This CDR3 comprises 15 residues. With 0 bases clipped from V and 0 bases from J, the junction kept 0 bases outside the gene matches. CDR3 bases: TGTGCCAGCAGCTTAGCGACAGGGGCTAACTATGGCTACACCTTC. As protein: CASSLATGANYGYTF.

The chain employs TRBV7-3 and TRBJ2-5; 9 bases fit TRBD2. The CDR3 has 15 residues. J was trimmed by 5 bases and V by 5 bases; bases with no gene match: 9. From germline, CDR1 is SGHTA and CDR2 FQGTGA. The CDR3 sequence is CASSRWAGGMETQYF. Written as DNA, the CDR3 is TGTGCCAGCAGCCGGTGGGCGGGAGGGATGGAGACCCAGTACTTC. The full variable domain, in which reference TRBV7-3 and TRBJ2-5 provide the parts outside the CDR3, is GAGVSQTPSNKVTEKGKYVELRCDPISGHTALYWYRQSLGQGPEFLIYFQGTGAADDSGLPNDRFFAVRPEGSVSTLKIQRTERGDSAVYLCASSRWAGGMETQYFGPGTRLLVL.

V usage is TRBV7-3 and J usage is TRBJ1-5; 7 positions agree with TRBD1. Trimming cost V 1 base and J 0 bases; bases outside gene matches: 0. Per the germline V gene, CDR1 is SGHTA and CDR2 is FQGTGA. This CDR3 is 15 amino acids long. CDR3 protein: CASSLNRGSNQPQHF. DNA of the CDR3: TGTGCCAGCAGCTTAAACAGGGGTAGCAATCAGCCCCAGCATTTT.

The rearrangement joins TRBV6-5 to TRBJ1-2; D gene ambiguous. Germline V CDR1 and CDR2: MNHEY, SVGAGI. Trimming cost V 2 bases and J 3 bases, with 13 bases left between them. The CDR3 runs to 15 residues. CDR3: CASSYGRNLDYGYTF. CDR3 bases: TGTGCCAGCAGTTACGGCAGGAATCTGGACTATGGCTACACCTTC.

V gene TRBV18 combines with J gene TRBJ2-2; TRBD1 matches at 8 bases. Germline-derived CDR1 and CDR2 are KGHSH and LQKENI. J was trimmed by 3 bases and V by 6 bases; bases with no gene match: 0. The CDR3 runs 13 residues. The CDR3 protein is CASSDRDTGELFF. DNA for the CDR3: TGTGCCAGCTCGGACAGGGACACCGGGGAGCTGTTTTTT. Complete variable domain (other parts from reference TRBV18 and TRBJ2-2): NAGVMQNPRHLVRRRGQEARLRCSPMKGHSHVYWYRQLPEEGLKFMVYLQKENIIDESGMPKERFSAEFPKEGPSILRIQQVVRGDSAAYFCASSDRDTGELFFGEGSRLTVL.